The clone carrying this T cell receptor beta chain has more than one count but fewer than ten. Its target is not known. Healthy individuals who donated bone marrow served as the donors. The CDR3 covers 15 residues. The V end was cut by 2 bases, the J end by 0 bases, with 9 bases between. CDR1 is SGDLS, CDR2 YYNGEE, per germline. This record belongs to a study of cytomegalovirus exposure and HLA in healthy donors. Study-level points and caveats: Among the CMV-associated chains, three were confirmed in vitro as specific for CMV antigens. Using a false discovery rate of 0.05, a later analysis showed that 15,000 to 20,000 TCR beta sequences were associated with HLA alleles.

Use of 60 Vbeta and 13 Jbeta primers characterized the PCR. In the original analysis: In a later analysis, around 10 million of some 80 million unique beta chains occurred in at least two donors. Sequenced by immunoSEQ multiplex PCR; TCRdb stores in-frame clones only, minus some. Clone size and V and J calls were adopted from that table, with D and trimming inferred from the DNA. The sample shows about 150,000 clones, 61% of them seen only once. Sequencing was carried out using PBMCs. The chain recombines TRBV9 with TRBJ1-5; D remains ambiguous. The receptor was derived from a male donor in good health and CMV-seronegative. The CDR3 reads CASSVEPSSNQPQHF. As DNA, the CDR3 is TGTGCCAGCAGCGTGGAGCCTTCTAGCAATCAGCCCCAGCATTTT.